The TCR beta chain under discussion was sequenced for a study of blood T cell repertoires in COVID-19. The CDR3 loop spans 11 amino acids. Trimming cost V 5 bases and J 6 bases, with 5 bases left between them. Per germline, CDR1 MNHNY and CDR2 SVGAGI (reference sequence). Generated by immunoSEQ multiplex PCR, the TCRdb table keeps only in-frame clones and is missing some. This table has over 130,000 clones, just under 90% appearing once. Sequenced input: peripheral blood. The rearrangement uses TRBV6-6 and TRBJ2-1; no reliable D call. The TCR sequence derives from a woman aged 80 or over with acute or convalescent COVID-19. CDR3 sequence reads: CASSPSNEQFF. The CDR3 region has the DNA TGTGCCAGCAGTCCGAGCAATGAGCAGTTCTTC.